This T cell receptor (beta chain) was identified in a study of cytomegalovirus exposure and HLA in healthy donors. At the level of the study: HLA-typed donors were the source of 83 million or so unique TCRs, which an early data release held. Out of 398 genotyped donors, about 81% belonged to the Caucasian-associated ancestry cluster.

The study ran its PCR with 60 Vbeta and 13 Jbeta primers. Sequencing was performed with immunoSEQ multiplex PCR; in TCRdb, only in-frame clones are kept and a portion is missing. The table lists approximately 61,000 clones, approximately 72% of them singletons. Regarding this clone: Antigen specificity is unknown.

Broader study findings: Per a prior analysis, the majority of TCR beta V segments were productive roughly 87% or roughly 30% of the time. A classifier reportedly called cytomegalovirus status with high sensitivity and specificity.

The sample was PBMCs. This clonotype originated in a middle-aged man in good health and CMV-seropositive.

CDR3 DNA sequence: TGCAGCGTCGCCGGACGGGGAAGCTCCTACGAGCAGTACTTC. Translated, it gives CSVAGRGSSYEQYF. This chain links TRBV29-1 with TRBJ2-7; TRBD2 is a possible D gene (5 bases). The CDR3 consists of 14 residues. V lost 6 bases and J lost 0, with 15 bases in between. The germline V gene encodes CDR1 SQVTM and CDR2 ANQGSEA.